This TCR beta chain comes out of a study of T cells in localized non-small cell lung cancer. Trimming left V 4 bases short and J 4 bases short, with 4 bases between. In germline, CDR1 is SGHNT, CDR2 YYREEE (reference sequence). The CDR3 is made up of 11 amino acids. Turning to this clone: The antigen is unknown.

Profiled with immunoSEQ multiplex PCR; TCRdb holds only in-frame clones, not every one. Of about 72,000 clones listed, almost 85% are singletons. Points from the study as a whole: A raised T cell density in blood coincided with lengthier overall survival. Sequencing covered just one tumor region, so heterogeneity cannot be ruled out. There was higher T cell clonality in uninvolved adjacent lung than in tumor, and it was highest there. A median of 57 of the top 100 tumor clones appeared in adjacent lung, which was paired and uninvolved.

The chain combines TRBV5-4 with TRBJ2-3; no reliable D call. This TCR came from a female donor of 60 years or more with stage I lung adenocarcinoma. The source was peripheral blood, collected before any cancer treatment. The chain's CDR3 is CASSAADTQYF. CDR3 nucleotide sequence: TGTGCCAGCAGCGCGGCAGATACGCAGTATTTT.